Sequencing of this T cell receptor beta chain was carried out in a study of technical replicates of blood from a few donors (dated by TCRdb to 2017 to 2019). The library was produced with the immunoSEQ multiplex PCR assay. The table comes from immuneACCESS by way of TCRdb, which keeps in-frame sequences with V and J called. Part of the clones is missing from these tables; in studies checked, under half for an unresolved V gene and the rest for unknown reasons. This sample gives some 79,000 clones in total; approximately 92% of them show up just once. Clones ranked in the top ten supply approximately 0.4% of the sample. A word on this clone: The target of this receptor is not known. One base away there is no much larger clone; base qualities are not given.

Here V drops 6 bases and J drops 5 bases, and the junction holds 13 bases not matched to any gene. From its cysteine to its phenylalanine, the CDR3 spans 15 amino acids. Solely the CDR3 DNA is kept, with 45 bases framed from the first base. CDR1 and CDR2 are drawn from the germline V gene: MDHEN, SYDVKM. The clonotype originates from a human donor in good health. Some clones in this sample may be carry-over from other donors' samples. The sample comprised T cells isolated from PBMCs. The chain joins TRBV28 to TRBJ2-7, with 7 bases in between that match TRBD1. CDR3 reads: CASRVTGTVRHEQYF. In nucleotide form, the sequence is TGTGCCAGCAGAGTTACCGGGACAGTCCGCCACGAGCAGTACTTC.